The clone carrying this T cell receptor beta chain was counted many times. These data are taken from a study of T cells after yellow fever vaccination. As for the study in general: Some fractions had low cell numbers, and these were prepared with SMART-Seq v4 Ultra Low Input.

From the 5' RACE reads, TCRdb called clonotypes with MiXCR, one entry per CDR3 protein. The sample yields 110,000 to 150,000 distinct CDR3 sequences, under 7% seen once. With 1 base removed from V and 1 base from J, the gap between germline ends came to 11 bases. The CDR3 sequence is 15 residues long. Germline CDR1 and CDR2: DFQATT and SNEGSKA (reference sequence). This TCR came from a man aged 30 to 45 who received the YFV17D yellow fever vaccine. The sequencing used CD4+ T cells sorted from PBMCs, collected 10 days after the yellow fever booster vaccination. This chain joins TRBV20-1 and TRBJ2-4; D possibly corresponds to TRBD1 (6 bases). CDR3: CSARGTGKAKNIQYF. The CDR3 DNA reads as TGCAGTGCTAGAGGAACAGGGAAGGCCAAAAACATTCAGTACTTC.